One sample yielded the 18 T cell receptor beta chains listed below, sequenced in a study of control samples from healthy donors and cancer patients. The data were produced by immunoSEQ multiplex PCR, yet TCRdb's version contains in-frame clones alone and is incomplete. The data contain about 200,000 clones, about 91% of them seen just once; the ten biggest clones take up over 1.5%. Sequencing was performed on blood. These receptors all stem from a young man in good health.

V is TRBV6-5 and J is TRBJ2-5; no firm D call. The CDR3 consists of 16 residues. Germline V CDR1 and CDR2: MNHEY, SVGAGI. Trimming cost V 0 bases and J 1 base, with 12 bases left between them. Here the CDR3 DNA reads TGTGCCAGCAGTTACTCGATGGCAGGATTCCAAGAGACCCAGTACTTC. Its protein product is CASSYSMAGFQETQYF.

The chain links TRBV11-2 to TRBJ1-2, with D possibly TRBD1 on 6 matching bases. Between the trimmed V and J ends, which lost 5 bases and 3 bases, there was a span of 13 bases. The germline V gene has CDR1 SGHAT and CDR2 FQNNGV. This CDR3 region has 14 residues. This CDR3 is CASSLLGADYGYTF. CDR3 DNA: TGTGCCAGCAGCCTCCTGGGGGCGGACTATGGCTACACCTTC. The whole variable domain, remainder taken from reference TRBV11-2 and TRBJ1-2, is EAGVAQSPRYKIIEKRQSVAFWCNPISGHATLYWYQQILGQGPKLLIQFQNNGVVDDSQLPKDRFSAERLKGVDSTLKIQPAKLEDSAVYLCASSLLGADYGYTFGSGTRLTVV.

The chain combines TRBV7-9 with TRBJ1-1; the D is unclear. CDR1 is SEHNR, CDR2 FQNEAQ, per germline (reference sequence). Trimming shortened V by 5 bases and J by 6 bases, and 19 bases separated the two germline ends. This CDR3 comprises 15 residues. The CDR3 protein is CASSVSGKSGAEAFF. DNA of the CDR3: TGTGCCAGCAGCGTATCCGGAAAATCTGGCGCTGAAGCTTTCTTT.

V usage is TRBV7-3 and J usage is TRBJ2-2; D remains ambiguous. In germline, CDR1 is SGHTA, CDR2 FQGTGA. Trimming removed 5 bases from V and 0 bases from J, with 7 bases in between. The CDR3 runs 14 residues. CDR3 in DNA: TGTGCCAGCAGCCCCAATTCGAACACCGGGGAGCTGTTTTTT. Translation gives CASSPNSNTGELFF.

The J gene is TRBJ2-1, the V gene TRBV11-2; a possible D gene is TRBD2 (5 bases). With 5 bases removed from V and 10 bases from J, the gap between germline ends came to 9 bases. In germline, CDR1 is SGHAT, CDR2 FQNNGV. CDR3 length: 11 amino acids. The CDR3 spells CASSPRVEQFF. CDR3 nucleotide sequence: TGTGCCAGCAGCCCGCGGGTCGAGCAGTTCTTC.

This clone occurred once. The sample carries other DNA sequences with the same CDR3. The chain has TRBV27 and TRBJ1-5; D is perhaps TRBD1 (5 bases). Trimming removed 2 bases from V and 7 bases from J, with 9 bases in between. The CDR3 has 13 residues. Germline assignment: CDR1 MNHEY and CDR2 SMNVEV (reference sequence). Here the CDR3 DNA reads TGTGCCAGCAGTTTAGGGGGGGGACAGCCCCAGCATTTT. This encodes CASSLGGGQPQHF.

The V and J genes are TRBV30 and TRBJ1-1; no reliable D call. V lost 2 bases, J lost 0 bases, and 7 bases lay in between. Germline values: CDR1 GTSNPN, CDR2 SVGIG (reference sequence). The CDR3 consists of 13 residues. The DNA of the CDR3 is TGTGCCTGGAGTCCGAATCTGAACACTGAAGCTTTCTTT. It codes for CAWSPNLNTEAFF.

The CDR3 spells CASSPRDGPNTGELFF. CDR3 bases: TGTGCCAGCAGCCCGCGGGACGGTCCGAACACCGGGGAGCTGTTTTTT. J is TRBJ2-2 and V is TRBV9, with D perhaps TRBD2 (6 bases). V gave up 4 bases and J gave up 0 bases, with 13 bases separating them. CDR3 length: 16 residues. Germline CDR1 SGDLS, CDR2 YYNGEE.

This chain links TRBV24-1 with TRBJ1-1; D is perhaps TRBD1 (6 bases). CDR1 is KGHDR and CDR2 is SFDVKD in the germline V gene. CDR3 length: 13 residues. V lost 10 bases to trimming and J lost 6 bases, with 17 bases between them. The DNA of the CDR3 is TGTGCCACGAGGAATGGGGGGGCCCCTGAAGCTTTCTTT. Encoded protein: CATRNGGAPEAFF.

The V and J genes are TRBV27 and TRBJ2-3; 14 bases match TRBD2. Germline values: CDR1 MNHEY, CDR2 SMNVEV (reference sequence). The CDR3 extends over 16 amino acids. The V segment lost 6 bases and the J segment 2 bases; nucleotides outside the gene matches: 4. CDR3 protein: CASSRTSGGYTDTQYF. CDR3 bases: TGTGCCAGCAGCCGGACTAGCGGGGGGTACACAGATACGCAGTATTTT.

The genes are TRBV5-8 and TRBJ1-4; no clear D gene. Trimming removed 0 bases from V and 8 bases from J, with 5 bases in between. The CDR3 loop spans 12 amino acids. Per the germline V gene, CDR1 is SGHTS and CDR2 is YDEGEE. The CDR3 nucleotides are TGTGCCAGCAGCTTGGCCCCCGAAAAACTGTTTTTT. Translating it yields CASSLAPEKLFF.

The chain carries TRBV7-2 and TRBJ1-4; no definite D call. With 0 bases removed from V and 3 bases from J, the gap between germline ends came to 5 bases. The CDR3 length is 14 residues. CDR1 is SGHTA and CDR2 is FQGNSA in the germline V gene. CDR3 in amino acids: CASSLASPNEKLFF. The DNA of the CDR3 is TGTGCCAGCAGCTTAGCCAGTCCTAATGAAAAACTGTTTTTT.

The CDR3 region has the DNA TGTGCCAGTAGTATTGGGGGCGCCAACTACGAGCAGTACTTC. It specifies CASSIGGANYEQYF. The rearrangement links TRBV19 to TRBJ2-7; a weak D match, TRBD1 (6 bases). The CDR3 is 14 residues long. Deletions cut 3 bases from V and 3 bases from J, with 12 bases between. The germline V gene has CDR1 LNHDA and CDR2 SQIVND (reference sequence).

This clone came up once. The chain couples TRBV5-6 to TRBJ2-3, with D perhaps assigned TRBD1 or TRBD2 (5 bases each). V lost 3 bases and J lost 6, with 20 bases in between. The CDR3 sequence is 16 residues long. Germline V gene data show CDR1 as SGHDT and CDR2 as YYEEEE. CDR3 coding DNA: TGTGCCAGCAGCTCGATCCGGGGCTCCCCAGGGGATACGCAGTATTTT. Translating gives CASSSIRGSPGDTQYF.

About this clone itself: Other nucleotide sequences in the sample specify the same CDR3. The chain uses TRBV5-6 and TRBJ1-5; D perhaps matches TRBD1 (5 bases). Trimming removed 4 bases at V and 6 bases at J, with 14 bases between. The germline V gene has CDR1 SGHDT and CDR2 YYEEEE. The CDR3 is 14 amino acids. In DNA form, the CDR3 reads TGTGCCAGCAGCCTGCAGGGTGGCGGTCAGCCCCAGCATTTT. It translates to CASSLQGGGQPQHF.

Note on this clone: Likely a read error: the CDR3 ends without its conserved phenylalanine or tryptophan. The DNA is omitted, as the CDR3 cannot be located on it reliably, and the CDR3 follows TCRdb's listing. V gene TRBV6-6 combines with J gene TRBJ2-3; TRBD2 is taken as the D call from the table, unchecked against the DNA. The CDR3 contains 14 residues when both ends are counted. Germline V CDR1 and CDR2: MNHNY, SVGAGI (reference sequence). CDR3 region: CASSYSSVAAGLPL.

The chain uses TRBV15 and TRBJ2-3, with TRBD1 as a possible D gene (6 bases). Trimming shortened V by 4 bases and J by 0 bases, and 11 bases separated the two germline ends. This CDR3 contains 15 residues. Germline V lookup: CDR1 LNHNV, CDR2 YYDKDF (reference sequence). The CDR3 DNA reads TGTGCCACCAGCATGGGTACAGGGAGCACAGATACGCAGTATTTT. This encodes CATSMGTGSTDTQYF.

V is TRBV9 and J is TRBJ2-3; D is unclear. Germline V gene lookup returns CDR1 SGDLS and CDR2 YYNGEE. The CDR3 totals 15 residues. V lost 0 bases, J lost 6 bases, and 14 bases lay in between. The DNA of the CDR3 is TGTGCCAGCAGCGTAGATAGGTACTCCGGGGATACGCAGTATTTT. Its translation: CASSVDRYSGDTQYF.